Listed below are T cell receptor beta chains from one sample, sequenced in a study of Graves' ophthalmopathy and Graves' hyperthyroidism. TCRdb processed the multiplex PCR reads anew with MiXCR; each CDR3 protein has one entry. The sample yields around 1,000,000 distinct CDR3 sequences, 35% to 40% seen once. The specimen sequenced was peripheral blood or thyroid tissue (not recorded which). The receptors were gathered from an adult man with Graves' hyperthyroidism. CDR3s include the opening cysteine and the closing phenylalanine or tryptophan. A D gene is named only where the DNA matches it firmly. The size entry is marked missing in some rows and otherwise reads once, few, many or a size class.

once	.	TRBJ1-1	TRBV7-2	CASSRLGVGTTGAFF	TGTGCCAGCAGCCGTCTCGGTGTGGGGACCACTGGAGCTTTCTTT
.	TRBD1	TRBJ1-5	TRBV19	CGTGNQPQHF	TGTGGGACAGGGAACCAGCCCCAGCATTTT
many	.	TRBJ2-2	TRBV24-1	CATSFTGLAGELFF	TGTGCCACCAGTTTTACAGGGCTCGCCGGGGAGCTGTTTTTT
.	.	TRBJ1-1	TRBV5-5	CATGTGRTEAFF	TGTGCCACAGGGACGGGGCGGACTGAAGCTTTCTTT
many	.	TRBJ1-1	TRBV7-9	CAIPPAGTPNTEAFF	TGTGCCATCCCACCTGCCGGGACACCGAACACTGAAGCTTTCTTT
.	TRBD1	TRBJ1-6	TRBV19	CASSVGTGKIRTLHF	TGTGCCAGCAGCGTCGGGACAGGGAAGATTAGAACCCTCCACTTT
many	TRBD1	TRBJ1-2	TRBV7-9	CASSLWDRGLYGYTF	TGTGCCAGCAGCTTATGGGACAGGGGACTATATGGCTACACCTTC
.	TRBD1	TRBJ2-6	TRBV5-4	CASSSTGGAGANVLTF	TGTGCCAGCAGCTCTACAGGGGGCGCTGGGGCCAACGTCCTGACTTTC
.	.	TRBJ1-1	TRBV7-9	CASSQDFWMNTEAFF	TGCGCCAGCAGCCAAGATTTTTGGATGAACACTGAAGCTTTCTTT
once	.	TRBJ1-4	TRBV7-2	CASSPRTALDEKLFF	TGTGCCAGCAGCCCTAGGACAGCCCTGGACGAAAAACTGTTTTTT
many	.	TRBJ1-6	TRBV5-1	CASSPTGGNSPLHF	TGCGCCAGCAGCCCGACCGGGGGGAATTCACCCCTCCACTTT
many	TRBD1	TRBJ2-7	TRBV20-1	CSARGQGTYEQYF	TGCAGTGCTAGAGGACAGGGAACCTACGAGCAGTACTTC
.	TRBD1	TRBJ1-1	TRBV2	CASSVETGGLGAFF	TGTGCCAGCAGTGTCGAGACAGGGGGCCTGGGGGCTTTCTTT
once	TRBD2	TRBJ2-6	TRBV7-3	CASSSTAGGGANVLTF	TGTGCCAGCAGCTCAACAGCGGGGGGTGGGGCCAACGTCCTGACTTTC
many	TRBD1	TRBJ2-7	TRBV29-1	CSVQGETYEQYF	TGCAGCGTTCAGGGGGAAACCTACGAGCAGTACTTC
.	.	TRBJ2-5	TRBV2	CASLVGQRQETQYF	TGTGCCAGCTTGGTAGGGCAGAGACAAGAGACCCAGTACTTC
.	.	TRBJ1-2	TRBV29-1	CSVVEQGLLRDGYTF	TGCAGCGTTGTTGAACAGGGACTCCTCAGGGATGGCTACACCTTC
.	.	TRBJ2-7	TRBV29-1	CSSLGPAYEQYF	TGCAGCTCCCTCGGACCGGCCTACGAGCAGTACTTC
few	.	TRBJ2-7	TRBV20-1	CSARKSGREVEQYF	TGCAGTGCTAGAAAGTCTGGGCGGGAAGTCGAGCAGTACTTC
.	TRBD2	TRBJ2-4	TRBV7-2	CASSLAPATRGDIQYF	TGTGCCAGCAGCTTAGCCCCGGCGACTCGGGGGGACATTCAGTACTTC
.	.	TRBJ2-7	TRBV10-2	CASAGGANCEQYF	TGCGCCAGCGCTGGCGGGGCAAACTGCGAGCAGTACTTC
.	TRBD1	TRBJ1-5	TRBV25-1	CASSTGTGLGQPQHF	TGTGCCAGCAGTACAGGGACAGGGTTGGGTCAGCCCCAGCATTTT
.	.	TRBJ1-5	TRBV6-5	CASSDDRLQPQHF	TGTGCCAGCAGTGACGACAGGTTACAGCCCCAGCATTTT
many	.	TRBJ2-7	TRBV9	CASSPSGREQYF	TGTGCCAGCAGCCCGTCCGGTCGGGAGCAGTACTTC
.	TRBD1	TRBJ1-3	TRBV10-3	CAAQTGDSGNTIYF	TGTGCCGCTCAGACAGGGGACTCTGGAAACACCATATATTTT
few	.	TRBJ2-7	TRBV10-3	CATSEGTADSYEQYF	TGTGCCACCAGTGAGGGGACGGCCGACTCCTACGAGCAGTACTTC
.	.	TRBJ2-5	TRBV29-1	CSVVGASLETQYF	TGCAGCGTTGTGGGAGCTAGCCTGGAGACCCAGTACTTC
many	.	TRBJ1-1	TRBV9	CASSVTTGNTEAFF	TGTGCCAGCAGCGTAACGACGGGGAACACTGAAGCTTTCTTT
many	.	TRBJ1-6	TRBV10-3	CAISGQESIPLHF	TGTGCCATCAGTGGACAGGAGAGTATACCCCTCCACTTT
.	TRBD2	TRBJ2-7	TRBV5-1	CASSLGRTSASYEQYF	TGCGCCAGCAGCTTGGGACGGACTAGCGCATCCTACGAGCAGTACTTC
many	.	TRBJ1-4	TRBV11-2	CASSPGAGDELFF	TGTGCCAGCAGCCCCGGGGCAGGGGATGAACTGTTTTTT
.	TRBD1	TRBJ2-5	TRBV7-6	CASSIPGQGGETQYF	TGTGCCAGCAGCATCCCGGGACAGGGTGGGGAGACCCAGTACTTC
many	.	TRBJ1-5	TRBV20-1	CSARPRQDVSNQPQHF	TGCAGTGCTAGACCCCGGCAGGACGTTAGCAATCAGCCCCAGCATTTT
many	.	TRBJ2-7	TRBV6-5	CASSSSPGQQTYEQYF	.
.	TRBD1	TRBJ1-2	TRBV2	CASVVGGSYPFHYGYTF	TGTGCCAGCGTTGTAGGGGGCAGCTATCCGTTTCACTATGGCTACACCTTC